These 25 T cell receptor beta chains originate from one sample sequenced in a study of PD-1 blockade in classical Hodgkin lymphoma. Clones were read by immunoSEQ multiplex PCR, and TCRdb kept only the in-frame ones, dropping some. The profile shows 25,000 to 35,000 clones, around 85% of them singletons. Specified time point: cycle 4 day 1 (C4D1), after more than five weeks of nivolumab. All trial patients relapsed after autologous stem cell transplantation. Magnetic negative selection was used to purify CD4+ T cells from PBMCs that had been thawed. The source was CD4+ T cells from blood, collected before the fourth cycle of nivolumab. Receptors originate from a human donor with classical Hodgkin lymphoma.

Concerning this clone itself: Distinct nucleotide sequences in the sample also encode this CDR3. This chain joins TRBV5-4 and TRBJ2-6; maybe TRBD2 (5 bases). CDR1 is SGHNT, CDR2 YYREEE, per germline (reference sequence). V lost 2 bases, J lost 0 bases, and 6 bases lay in between. The CDR3 totals 15 residues. In DNA form, the CDR3 reads TGTGCCAGCAGCTTAGGAGGCTCTGGGGCCAACGTCCTGACTTTC. It yields the protein CASSLGGSGANVLTF. Full variable domain (remainder filled in from reference TRBV5-4 and TRBJ2-6): ETGVTQSPTHLIKTRGQQVTLRCSSQSGHNTVSWYQQALGQGPQFIFQYYREEENGRGNFPPRFSGLQFPNYSSELNVNALELDDSALYLCASSLGGSGANVLTFGAGSRLTVL.

J is TRBJ1-3 and V is TRBV2; D gene uncertain. The CDR3 consists of 14 residues. Germline-derived CDR1 and CDR2 are SNHLY and FYNNEI. V was pared by 3 bases and J by 0 bases, with 6 bases between. The CDR3 DNA reads TGTGCCAGCAGTGAGCTAGGCTCTGGAAACACCATATATTTT. It translates to CASSELGSGNTIYF.

The chain uses TRBV29-1 and TRBJ2-7; 9 bases match TRBD1. With V trimmed by 6 bases and J by 2 bases, 5 bases remained unmatched. This CDR3 has 13 residues. CDR1 is SQVTM and CDR2 is ANQGSEA in the germline V gene. Here the CDR3 reads CSVGQGSAYEQYF. The DNA for the CDR3 is TGCAGCGTCGGACAGGGGTCCGCCTACGAGCAGTACTTC.

In its sample, this clone was seen once. V gene TRBV9 combines with J gene TRBJ1-1; D gene ambiguous. This CDR3 region has 12 residues. V shed 0 bases and J shed 8 bases, with 8 bases lying between them. Per germline, CDR1 SGDLS and CDR2 YYNGEE. The CDR3 DNA is TGTGCCAGCAGCGTAGCAATGGGAGAAGCTTTCTTT. Protein: CASSVAMGEAFF.

By proportion, this clone is large. The CDR3 loop reads CASSLVGRHYEQYF. The DNA for the CDR3 is TGTGCCAGCAGCTTGGTGGGACGGCACTACGAGCAGTACTTC. J is TRBJ2-7 and V is TRBV5-6, with D tentatively TRBD1 or TRBD2 (5 bases each). Germline V gene sequence: CDR1 SGHDT, CDR2 YYEEEE. The CDR3 has 14 residues. Trimming took 0 bases from V and 3 from J, leaving 10 bases between them.

The count of this clone is one. The rearrangement links TRBV9 to TRBJ2-2; TRBD2 is a possible D gene (6 bases). The CDR3 runs 15 residues. With 0 bases removed from V and 6 bases from J, the gap between germline ends came to 12 bases. CDR1 is SGDLS and CDR2 is YYNGEE in the germline V gene. CDR3 region: CASSVVSSAAGELFF. The CDR3 DNA is TGTGCCAGCAGCGTAGTGTCTAGCGCGGCCGGGGAGCTGTTTTTT.

The chain links TRBV7-3 to TRBJ2-7, with D possibly TRBD1 on 5 matching bases. The CDR3 totals 15 residues. The germline gives CDR1 SGHTA, CDR2 FQGTGA. The V and J ends lost 1 base and 3 bases respectively, with 13 bases between them. The DNA of the CDR3 is TGTGCCAGCAGCTTAATCCCAGGGTCTCGCTACGAGCAGTACTTC. This encodes CASSLIPGSRYEQYF.

The chain couples TRBV7-3 to TRBJ2-5; 8 bases are shared with TRBD2. The CDR3 is 14 residues long. Germline loops: CDR1 SGHTA, CDR2 FQGTGA. V was clipped by 6 bases and J by 5 bases; unmatched bases: 8. The CDR3 nucleotides read TGTGCCAGCAGGGACGGGAGGGCAGGGGAGACCCAGTACTTC. Its protein is CASRDGRAGETQYF.

This chain connects TRBV11-3 to TRBJ2-7; the match to TRBD2 covers 10 bases. The CDR3 spans 15 residues. From germline, CDR1 is SGHNT and CDR2 YENEEA. The trim removed 1 base at V and 5 bases at J, leaving 5 bases unmatched. For the CDR3, the DNA is TGTGCCAGCAGCTTAGGGTCTAGCGGGAGAGACGAGCAGTACTTC. The encoded protein is CASSLGSSGRDEQYF.

The chain carries TRBV5-8 and TRBJ2-5; the D gene is possibly TRBD2 (6 bases). Germline-derived CDR1 and CDR2 are SGHTS and YDEGEE. Trimming removed 9 bases from V and 2 bases from J, with 17 bases in between. This CDR3 has 14 amino acids. The CDR3 sequence is CATRETSVQETQYF. The DNA of the CDR3 is TGTGCCACCCGGGAGACTAGTGTTCAAGAGACCCAGTACTTC.

The chain has TRBV29-1 and TRBJ1-5, with D possibly matching TRBD1 (6 bases). The CDR3 consists of 16 residues. CDR1 is SQVTM, CDR2 ANQGSEA, per germline. Trimming removed 6 bases at V and 5 bases at J, with 23 bases between. CDR3 amino acids: CSVAGWVGGNYQPQHF. The CDR3 bases are TGCAGCGTGGCGGGTTGGGTAGGGGGAAACTATCAGCCCCAGCATTTT.

This clone was observed a few times. This chain uses TRBV5-6 with TRBJ2-7; D call uncertain. Trimming removed 4 bases from V and 4 bases from J, with 15 bases in between. Per the germline V gene, CDR1 is SGHDT and CDR2 is YYEEEE. This CDR3 comprises 14 residues. The CDR3 reads CASSAEQFNYEQYF. The CDR3 DNA is TGTGCCAGCAGCGCGGAACAGTTTAATTACGAGCAGTACTTC.

Only one count was recorded for this clone. The gene calls are TRBV5-4 and TRBJ2-3; D is perhaps TRBD1 or TRBD2 (5 bases each). Germline V gives CDR1 SGHNT, CDR2 YYREEE (reference sequence). CDR3 size: 13 residues. V lost 5 bases and J 8 bases, leaving 15 bases between the germline ends. The CDR3, as DNA: TGTGCCAGCAGACGGACTGCGCAGGGTACGCAGTATTTT. Protein: CASRRTAQGTQYF.

The chain joins TRBV9 to TRBJ2-7, with unresolved D. Germline V gives CDR1 SGDLS, CDR2 YYNGEE. The length of the CDR3 is 12 residues. Trimming pared 0 bases from V and 3 bases from J, leaving 4 bases between. This CDR3 is CASSVGSYEQYF. CDR3 DNA sequence: TGTGCCAGCAGCGTAGGCAGCTACGAGCAGTACTTC.

The V and J genes are TRBV7-8 and TRBJ1-5; 8 bases map to TRBD1. Trimming at V came to 2 bases and at J to 2 bases, leaving 11 bases not matched to a gene. CDR3 size: 18 residues. Germline CDR1 reads SGHVS; CDR2 reads FQNEAQ. CDR3: CASSLFRGRGYGNQPQHF. As DNA, the CDR3 is TGTGCCAGCAGCTTATTCAGGGGGCGCGGGTATGGCAATCAGCCCCAGCATTTT.

This rearrangement joins TRBV28 to TRBJ1-2, with a possible D match to TRBD1 (5 bases). The CDR3 extends over 13 amino acids. V lost 6 bases to trimming and J lost 8 bases, with 16 bases between them. Germline CDR1 is MDHEN and CDR2 is SYDVKM. The CDR3 is CASSLSQGGGYTF. In DNA, the CDR3 is TGTGCCAGCAGCCTCTCCCAGGGTGGCGGCTACACCTTC.

This clone was observed once. V usage is TRBV7-2 and J usage is TRBJ2-3; 7 bases agree with TRBD2. Germline values: CDR1 SGHTA, CDR2 FQGNSA. The CDR3 is 15 residues long. Trimming at V came to 1 base and at J to 6 bases, leaving 7 bases not matched to a gene. CDR3 nucleotide sequence: TGTGCCAGCAGCTTAGGGGGAGGGCCGCGTGATACGCAGTATTTT. Protein sequence: CASSLGGGPRDTQYF.

The DNA for the CDR3 is TGCGCCAGCAGCTTGGATAACCCAGGCGTCAATGAGCAGTTCTTC. Translation: CASSLDNPGVNEQFF. This chain uses TRBV5-1 with TRBJ2-1, with D hard to call. Trimming took 0 bases from V and 6 from J, leaving 13 bases between them. The CDR3 covers 15 residues. From germline, CDR1 is SGHRS and CDR2 YFSETQ. Complete variable domain (other parts from reference TRBV5-1 and TRBJ2-1): KAGVTQTPRYLIKTRGQQVTLSCSPISGHRSVSWYQQTPGQGLQFLFEYFSETQRNKGNFPGRFSGRQFSNSRSEMNVSTLELGDSALYLCASSLDNPGVNEQFFGPGTRLTVL.

The CDR3 spells CASSVGQGAQTQYF. The CDR3, as DNA: TGTGCCAGCAGCGTAGGACAGGGGGCACAGACCCAGTACTTC. The V and J genes are TRBV9 and TRBJ2-5; 10 bases match TRBD1. The CDR3 runs 14 residues. Trimming took 0 bases from V and 6 from J; bases not matched to a gene: 2. Germline V gene sequence: CDR1 SGDLS, CDR2 YYNGEE.

The chain recombines TRBV6-1 with TRBJ1-1, with 7 bases lining up with TRBD1. Germline V CDR1 and CDR2: MNHNS, SASEGT. V lost 4 bases to trimming and J lost 0 bases; unmatched junction nucleotides: 17. The CDR3 sequence is 19 residues long. The CDR3 coding sequence is TGTGCCAGCAGTGTACGACAGGGAGGTGTCCTTGAGATGAACACTGAAGCTTTCTTT. Its translation: CASSVRQGGVLEMNTEAFF.

The chain employs TRBV7-3 and TRBJ2-3; D unclear. V lost 8 bases, J lost 3 bases, and 15 bases lay in between. Germline CDR1 reads SGHTA; CDR2 reads FQGTGA. The length of the CDR3 is 14 residues. CDR3: CASVSHSRTDTQYF. The CDR3 bases are TGTGCCAGCGTCAGCCATTCAAGGACAGATACGCAGTATTTT.

This clone was observed a handful of times. The chain recombines TRBV18 with TRBJ2-7, with 9 bases fitting TRBD1. This CDR3 comprises 17 residues. The V gene's germline CDR1 is KGHSH and CDR2 LQKENI. Germline trimming cut 3 bases from V and 1 base from J; bases unmatched to any gene: 10. For the CDR3, the DNA is TGTGCCAGCTCACCGTTGTCGGGACAGGGTGGATCCTACGAGCAGTACTTC. It yields the protein CASSPLSGQGGSYEQYF.

This sequence joins TRBV18 and TRBJ2-7, with a possible D match to TRBD1 (6 bases). The CDR3 has 15 residues. From germline, CDR1 is KGHSH and CDR2 LQKENI. V was trimmed by 6 bases and J by 0 bases, leaving 15 bases between them. The CDR3 protein is CASSLTGTSSYEQYF. CDR3 bases: TGTGCCAGCTCCCTTACCGGGACAAGCTCCTACGAGCAGTACTTC.

The chain uses TRBV9 and TRBJ2-2; 9 bases are a match to TRBD1. The V and J ends lost 6 bases and 6 bases, in that order; junction bases with no gene match: 9. Germline CDR1 and CDR2: SGDLS and YYNGEE. CDR3 length equals 15 residues. CDR3 in amino acids: CASKRTGAGAGELFF. Written as DNA, the CDR3 is TGTGCCAGCAAGCGGACAGGGGCCGGGGCCGGGGAGCTGTTTTTT.

This rearrangement joins TRBV28 to TRBJ2-6; TRBD2 matches 14 bases. V shed 3 bases, J shed 2 bases, and the junction held 0 bases outside the gene matches. The V gene's germline CDR1 is MDHEN and CDR2 SYDVKM. This CDR3 has 17 amino acids. CDR3 sequence reads: CASSLTSGRAGANVLTF. CDR3 in DNA: TGTGCCAGCAGTTTGACTAGCGGGAGGGCTGGGGCCAACGTCCTGACTTTC.